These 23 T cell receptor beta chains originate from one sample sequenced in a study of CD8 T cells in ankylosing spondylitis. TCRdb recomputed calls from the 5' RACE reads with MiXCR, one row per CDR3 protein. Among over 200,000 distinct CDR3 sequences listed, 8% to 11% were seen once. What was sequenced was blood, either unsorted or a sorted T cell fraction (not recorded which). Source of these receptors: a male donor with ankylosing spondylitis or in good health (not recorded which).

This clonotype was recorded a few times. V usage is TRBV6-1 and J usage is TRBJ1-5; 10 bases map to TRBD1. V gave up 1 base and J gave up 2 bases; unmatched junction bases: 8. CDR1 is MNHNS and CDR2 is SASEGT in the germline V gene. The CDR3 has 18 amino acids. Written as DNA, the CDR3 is TGTGCCAGCAGTGAAGAGGGACAGGGGCTATTTGGCAATCAGCCCCAGCATTTT. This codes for CASSEEGQGLFGNQPQHF.

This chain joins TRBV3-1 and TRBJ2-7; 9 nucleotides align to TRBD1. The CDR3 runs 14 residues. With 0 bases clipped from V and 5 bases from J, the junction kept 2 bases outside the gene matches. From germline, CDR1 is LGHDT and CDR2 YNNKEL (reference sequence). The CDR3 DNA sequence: TGTGCCAGCAGCCAAGAGGGGACAGGGAACGAGCAGTACTTC. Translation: CASSQEGTGNEQYF.

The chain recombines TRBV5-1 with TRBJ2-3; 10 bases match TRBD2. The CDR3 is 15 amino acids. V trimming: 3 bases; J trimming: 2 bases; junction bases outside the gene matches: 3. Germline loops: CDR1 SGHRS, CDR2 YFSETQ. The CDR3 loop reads CASSSSGGLTDTQYF. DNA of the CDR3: TGCGCCAGCAGCTCTAGCGGGGGACTCACAGATACGCAGTATTTT. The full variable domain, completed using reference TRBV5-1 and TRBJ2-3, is KAGVTQTPRYLIKTRGQQVTLSCSPISGHRSVSWYQQTPGQGLQFLFEYFSETQRNKGNFPGRFSGRQFSNSRSEMNVSTLELGDSALYLCASSSSGGLTDTQYFGPGTRLTVL.

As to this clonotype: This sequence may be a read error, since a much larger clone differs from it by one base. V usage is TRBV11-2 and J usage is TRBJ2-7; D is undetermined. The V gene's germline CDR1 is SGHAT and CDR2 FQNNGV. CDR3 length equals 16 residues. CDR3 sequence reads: CPSSLGLEQSAYEQYF. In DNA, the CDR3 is TGTCCCAGCAGCTTAGGCTTAGAACAGTCGGCCTACGAGCAGTACTTC. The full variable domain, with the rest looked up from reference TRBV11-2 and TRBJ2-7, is EAGVAQSPRYKIIEKRQSVAFWCNPISGHATLYWYQQILGQGPKLLIQFQNNGVVDDSQLPKDRFSAERLKGVDSTLKIQPAKLEDSAVYLCPSSLGLEQSAYEQYFGPGTRLTVT.

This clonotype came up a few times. The CDR3 nucleotides read TGTGCCAGCAGCCAGCCGGATGCCCAGTACTTC. It translates to CASSQPDAQYF. This rearrangement joins TRBV3-1 to TRBJ2-5; unclear D gene. Deletions cut 3 bases from V and 9 bases from J, with 8 bases between. The CDR3 runs to 11 residues. Germline V CDR1 and CDR2: LGHDT, YNNKEL (reference sequence).

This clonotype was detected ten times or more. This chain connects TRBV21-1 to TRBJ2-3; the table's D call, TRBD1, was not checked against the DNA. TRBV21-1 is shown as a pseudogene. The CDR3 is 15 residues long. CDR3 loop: CASSEDRGGTDTQYF. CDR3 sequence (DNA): TGTGCCAGCTCAGAGGACAGGGGAGGGACAGATACGCAGTATTTT.

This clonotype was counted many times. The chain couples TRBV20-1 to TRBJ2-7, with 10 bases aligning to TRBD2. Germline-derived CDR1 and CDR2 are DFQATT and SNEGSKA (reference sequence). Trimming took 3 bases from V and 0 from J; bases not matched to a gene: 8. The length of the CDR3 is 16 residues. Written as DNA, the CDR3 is TGCAGTGCTAGTCCCAGCGGGGGGGGATTCTCCTACGAGCAGTACTTC. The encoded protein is CSASPSGGGFSYEQYF.

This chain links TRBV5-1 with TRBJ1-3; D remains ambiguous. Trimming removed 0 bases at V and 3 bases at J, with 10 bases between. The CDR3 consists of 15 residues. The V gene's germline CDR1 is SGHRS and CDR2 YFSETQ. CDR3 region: CASSLVQFGGNTIYF. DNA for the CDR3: TGCGCCAGCAGCTTGGTTCAGTTTGGTGGAAACACCATATATTTT.

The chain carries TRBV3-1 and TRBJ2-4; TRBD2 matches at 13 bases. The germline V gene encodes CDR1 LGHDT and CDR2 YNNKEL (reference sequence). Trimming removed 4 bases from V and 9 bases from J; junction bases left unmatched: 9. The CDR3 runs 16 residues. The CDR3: CASSLTSGGPGGIQYF. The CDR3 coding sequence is TGTGCCAGCAGCCTGACTAGCGGGGGGCCCGGTGGCATTCAGTACTTC.

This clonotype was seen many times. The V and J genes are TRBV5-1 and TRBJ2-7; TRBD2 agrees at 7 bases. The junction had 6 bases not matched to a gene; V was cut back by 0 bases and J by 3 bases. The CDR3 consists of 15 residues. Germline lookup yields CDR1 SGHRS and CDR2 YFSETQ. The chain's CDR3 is CASSLELALGYEQYF. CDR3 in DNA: TGCGCCAGCAGCTTGGAACTAGCGTTGGGCTACGAGCAGTACTTC.

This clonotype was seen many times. CDR3 protein: CASSLDPPTRGYEQYF. CDR3 in DNA: TGCGCCAGCAGCTTGGACCCTCCCACTAGGGGCTACGAGCAGTACTTC. The chain has TRBV5-1 and TRBJ2-7; D assignment may be TRBD1 or TRBD2 (5 bases each). V was trimmed by 0 bases and J by 3 bases, leaving 16 bases between them. CDR1 and CDR2 from the germline V gene are SGHRS and YFSETQ. This CDR3 has 16 amino acids.

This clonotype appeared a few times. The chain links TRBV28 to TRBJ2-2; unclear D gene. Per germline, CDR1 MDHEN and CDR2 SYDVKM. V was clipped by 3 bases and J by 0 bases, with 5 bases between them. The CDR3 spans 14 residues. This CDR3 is CASSLWTNTGELFF. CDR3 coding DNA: TGTGCCAGCAGTTTGTGGACGAACACCGGGGAGCTGTTTTTT.

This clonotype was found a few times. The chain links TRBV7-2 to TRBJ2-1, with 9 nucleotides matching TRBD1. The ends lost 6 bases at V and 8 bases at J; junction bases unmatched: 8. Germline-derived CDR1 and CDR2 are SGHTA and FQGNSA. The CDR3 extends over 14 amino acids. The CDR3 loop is CASRPGQGGDEQFF. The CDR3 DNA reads TGTGCCAGCAGGCCGGGACAGGGCGGTGATGAGCAGTTCTTC.

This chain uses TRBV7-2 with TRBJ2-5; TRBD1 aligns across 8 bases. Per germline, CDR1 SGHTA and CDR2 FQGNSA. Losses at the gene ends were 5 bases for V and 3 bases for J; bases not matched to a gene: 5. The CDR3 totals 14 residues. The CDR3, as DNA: TGTGCCAGCAGCCCGGACAGGGTAGAAGAGACCCAGTACTTC. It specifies CASSPDRVEETQYF.

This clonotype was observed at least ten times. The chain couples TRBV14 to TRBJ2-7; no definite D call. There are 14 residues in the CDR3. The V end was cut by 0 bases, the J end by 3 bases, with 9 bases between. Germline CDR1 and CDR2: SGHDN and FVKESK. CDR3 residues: CASSQDPQIYEQYF. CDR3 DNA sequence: TGTGCCAGCAGCCAAGACCCCCAGATCTACGAGCAGTACTTC.

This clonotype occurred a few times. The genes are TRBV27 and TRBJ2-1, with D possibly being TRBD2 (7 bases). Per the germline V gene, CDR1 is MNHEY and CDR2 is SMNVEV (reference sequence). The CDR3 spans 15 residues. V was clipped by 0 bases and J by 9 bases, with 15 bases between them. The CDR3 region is CASSLSGGAGGEQFF. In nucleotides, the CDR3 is TGTGCCAGCAGTTTATCGGGGGGGGCCGGTGGTGAGCAGTTCTTC.

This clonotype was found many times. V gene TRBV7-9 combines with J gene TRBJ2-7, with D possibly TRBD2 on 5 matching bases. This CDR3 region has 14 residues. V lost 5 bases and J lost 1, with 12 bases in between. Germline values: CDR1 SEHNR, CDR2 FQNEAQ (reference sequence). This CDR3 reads CASSPGGQSYEQYF. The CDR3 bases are TGTGCCAGCAGCCCAGGCGGGCAATCCTACGAGCAGTACTTC.

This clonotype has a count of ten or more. CDR3 loop: CASTPQPNSGNTIYF. The CDR3 DNA is TGCGCCAGCACCCCACAGCCGAACTCTGGAAACACCATATATTTT. The rearrangement joins TRBV5-1 to TRBJ1-3; D is unclear. The CDR3 has 15 amino acids. V was pared by 6 bases and J by 0 bases, with 13 bases between. Germline CDR1 SGHRS, CDR2 YFSETQ.

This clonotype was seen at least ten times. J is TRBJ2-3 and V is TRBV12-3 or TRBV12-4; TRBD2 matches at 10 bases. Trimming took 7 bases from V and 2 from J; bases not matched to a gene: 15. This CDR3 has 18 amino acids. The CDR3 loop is CASTVLGLAGAYTDTQYF. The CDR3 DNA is TGTGCCAGCACCGTCTTGGGGCTAGCGGGGGCGTACACAGATACGCAGTATTTT.

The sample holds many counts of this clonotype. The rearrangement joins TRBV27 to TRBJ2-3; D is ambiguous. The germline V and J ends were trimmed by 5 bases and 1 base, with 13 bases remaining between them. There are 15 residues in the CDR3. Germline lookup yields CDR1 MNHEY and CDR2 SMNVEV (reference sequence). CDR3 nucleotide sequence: TGTGCCAGCAGTGGCCGGGCCGTCGGCACAGATACGCAGTATTTT. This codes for CASSGRAVGTDTQYF.

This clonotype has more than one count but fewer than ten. CDR3 in amino acids: CATAQGARETQYF. For the CDR3, the DNA is TGTGCCACTGCACAGGGGGCAAGGGAGACCCAGTACTTC. The chain links TRBV24-1 to TRBJ2-5, with 9 bases fitting TRBD1. The CDR3 has 13 amino acids. Germline V CDR1 and CDR2: KGHDR, SFDVKD. The V segment lost 10 bases and the J segment 5 bases; nucleotides outside the gene matches: 7.

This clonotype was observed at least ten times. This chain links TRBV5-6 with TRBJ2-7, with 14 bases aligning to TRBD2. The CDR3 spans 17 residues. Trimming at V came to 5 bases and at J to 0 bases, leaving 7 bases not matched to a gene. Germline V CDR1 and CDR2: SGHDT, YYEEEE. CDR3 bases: TGTGCCAGCAGACCTCGACTAGCGGGGGGGTACTCCTACGAGCAGTACTTC. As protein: CASRPRLAGGYSYEQYF.

CDR3 in amino acids: CASSKPGSMNTEAFF. CDR3 nucleotides: TGTGCCAGCAGCAAGCCCGGTAGCATGAACACTGAAGCTTTCTTT. The chain recombines TRBV28 with TRBJ1-1; D is unresolved. The CDR3 contains 15 residues. Between the trimmed V and J ends, which lost 6 bases and 0 bases, there was a span of 14 bases. CDR1 and CDR2 (germline): MDHEN, SYDVKM. The complete variable domain, with remaining parts taken from reference TRBV28 and TRBJ1-1, reads DVKVTQSSRYLVKRTGEKVFLECVQDMDHENMFWYRQDPGLGLRLIYFSYDVKMKEKGDIPEGYSVSREKKERFSLILESASTNQTSMYLCASSKPGSMNTEAFFGQGTRLTVV.